This note documents a single TCR beta chain sequence. Its antigen is undetermined. The data derive from a study of blood T cells in healthy people across ages. Findings and caveats of the study: Possibly confounding the expanded clonotype changes was the fact that donor CMV status was unknown. As naive T cell percentage varied, TCR beta diversity correlated strongly with it.

Then a second PCR, running about 6 to 11 cycles, was carried out with a sample-barcoded 5' primer and a J-beta primer mix. MiXCR, applied by TCRdb to the 5' RACE reads, yields one record per CDR3 protein. The sample holds over a million distinct CDR3 sequences; 42% are singletons and the top ten take about 4.1%. Collection of roughly 9.8 milliliters of peripheral blood was performed for each donor. This sequence originates from a woman between 18 and 29 years old in good health. The sequencing sample was made of blood.

The CDR3 nucleotides read TGCAGCGCGGGACAGGGCGTAGAGCAGTACTTC. It is translated as CSAGQGVEQYF. This chain connects TRBV29-1 to TRBJ2-7, with 9 nucleotides matching TRBD1. This CDR3 region has 11 residues. The germline CDR1 and CDR2 sequences are SQVTM and ANQGSEA. Losses at the gene ends were 7 bases for V and 7 bases for J; bases not matched to a gene: 5.